Listed below are T cell receptor beta chains from one sample, sequenced in a study of CD8 T cells in ankylosing spondylitis. One entry per CDR3 protein results from TCRdb running MiXCR on the 5' RACE reads. Of 100,000 or so distinct CDR3 sequences in the sample, about 9% are singletons; the top ten hold more than 30%. The sample comprised blood, either unsorted or a sorted T cell fraction (not recorded which). These receptors were taken from a male donor with ankylosing spondylitis. CDR3s include the opening cysteine and the closing phenylalanine or tryptophan. The D gene is left open where the match is weak. Size tells how often a clone was seen (once, few, many) or the class of an expanded clone, and some rows leave it out.

abundance: NA
j_gene: TRBJ2-7
d_gene: NA
v_gene: TRBV23-1
CDR3nt: TGCGCCACCCCAGAGACTCGCCACGAGCAGTACTTC
CDR3aa: CATPETRHEQYF

abundance: many
j_gene: TRBJ2-5
d_gene: NA
v_gene: TRBV11-2
CDR3nt: TGTGCCAGCAGACAAGAGACCCAGTACTTC
CDR3aa: CASRQETQYF

abundance: NA
j_gene: TRBJ1-2
d_gene: TRBD1
v_gene: TRBV12-3/TRBV12-4
CDR3nt: TGTGCCAGCAGTCTCGGGACAGGGGGGGGGTATGGCTACACCTTC
CDR3aa: CASSLGTGGGYGYTF

abundance: many
j_gene: TRBJ2-3
d_gene: TRBD1
v_gene: TRBV7-9
CDR3nt: TGTGCCAGCCGGGACAGCAGCACAGATACGCAGTATTTT
CDR3aa: CASRDSSTDTQYF

abundance: NA
j_gene: TRBJ1-5
d_gene: NA
v_gene: TRBV7-9
CDR3nt: TGTGCCAGCAGCTTAGGAACGACAGTCTCCCAGCCCCAGCATTTT
CDR3aa: CASSLGTTVSQPQHF

abundance: NA
j_gene: TRBJ2-1
d_gene: NA
v_gene: TRBV7-2
CDR3nt: TGTGCCAGCACGCCGCATGGGTCCTACAATGAGCAGTTCTTC
CDR3aa: CASTPHGSYNEQFF

abundance: NA
j_gene: TRBJ1-1
d_gene: NA
v_gene: TRBV5-5
CDR3nt: TGTGCCAGCAGCTTGGCGGGGACGAACACTGAAGCTTTCTTT
CDR3aa: CASSLAGTNTEAFF

abundance: NA
j_gene: TRBJ2-1
d_gene: NA
v_gene: TRBV7-9
CDR3nt: TGTGCCAGCAGCTGGTTAGCGGTCGGGACAATGTACAATGAGCAGTTCTTC
CDR3aa: CASSWLAVGTMYNEQFF

abundance: NA
j_gene: TRBJ2-3
d_gene: NA
v_gene: TRBV4-1
CDR3nt: TGCGCCAGCAGCCAAGAACCCAACACAGATACGCAGTATTTT
CDR3aa: CASSQEPNTDTQYF

abundance: many
j_gene: TRBJ2-1
d_gene: TRBD2
v_gene: TRBV12-3/TRBV12-4
CDR3nt: TGTGCCAGCAGCCTAGAGGGAGCGGGAGATTACAATGAGCAGTTCTTC
CDR3aa: CASSLEGAGDYNEQFF

abundance: many
j_gene: TRBJ2-5
d_gene: NA
v_gene: TRBV6-2/TRBV6-3
CDR3nt: TGTGCCAGCAGCTTCGGGCCTCCATTCCCCCAAGAGACCCAGTACTTC
CDR3aa: CASSFGPPFPQETQYF

abundance: NA
j_gene: TRBJ1-1
d_gene: TRBD1
v_gene: TRBV4-1
CDR3nt: TGCGCCAGCAGCCAAGCACAGGGGGGAGGTCGGACTGAAGCTTTCTTT
CDR3aa: CASSQAQGGGRTEAFF

abundance: many
j_gene: TRBJ1-5
d_gene: NA
v_gene: TRBV12-3/TRBV12-4
CDR3nt: TGTGCCAGCAGTTTCATTGGGTTCAATCAGCCCCAGCATTTT
CDR3aa: CASSFIGFNQPQHF

abundance: NA
j_gene: TRBJ2-2
d_gene: NA
v_gene: TRBV9
CDR3nt: TGTGCCAGCAGCTTCCCCGCTAGCGCAGACACCGGGGAGCTGTTTTTT
CDR3aa: CASSFPASADTGELFF

abundance: few
j_gene: TRBJ2-1
d_gene: TRBD2
v_gene: TRBV18
CDR3nt: TGTGCCAGCTCACCACGATCTGTAGCGGGAGTTGAGCAGTTCTTC
CDR3aa: CASSPRSVAGVEQFF

abundance: many
j_gene: TRBJ2-3
d_gene: TRBD2
v_gene: TRBV7-8
CDR3nt: TGTGCCAGCAGCTCCGGACTAGCGGGTATGGCAGATACGCAGTATTTT
CDR3aa: CASSSGLAGMADTQYF

abundance: NA
j_gene: TRBJ2-1
d_gene: TRBD2
v_gene: TRBV14
CDR3nt: TGTGCCAGCAGCCAGAAAGCGGGACTAGCGGGAGTTAGATCCTACAATGAGCAGTTCTTC
CDR3aa: CASSQKAGLAGVRSYNEQFF

abundance: many
j_gene: TRBJ2-7
d_gene: NA
v_gene: TRBV12-3/TRBV12-4
CDR3nt: TGTGCCAGCGCTGCCACGGGTACCTACGAGCAGTACTTC
CDR3aa: CASAATGTYEQYF

abundance: many
j_gene: TRBJ1-5
d_gene: NA
v_gene: TRBV27
CDR3nt: TGTGCCAGCAGTCCTCCCGATAGCAATCAGCCCCAGCATTTT
CDR3aa: CASSPPDSNQPQHF

abundance: many
j_gene: TRBJ1-1
d_gene: NA
v_gene: TRBV11-2
CDR3nt: TGTGCCAGCAGCTTAGTTCAGGGAGGCACTGAAGCTTTCTTT
CDR3aa: CASSLVQGGTEAFF

abundance: NA
j_gene: TRBJ2-1
d_gene: NA
v_gene: TRBV7-9
CDR3nt: TGTGCCAGCAGCTTAAACTATGAGCAGTTCTTC
CDR3aa: CASSLNYEQFF

abundance: few
j_gene: TRBJ2-1
d_gene: TRBD1
v_gene: TRBV7-9
CDR3nt: TGTGCCAGCAGCTTAGGGGGACAGGGAGTGAGGAATGAGCAGTTCTTC
CDR3aa: CASSLGGQGVRNEQFF

abundance: many
j_gene: TRBJ2-7
d_gene: NA
v_gene: TRBV24-1
CDR3nt: TGTGCCACCAGTGGTCCAAGGCGGGTTCAATCCTACGAGCAGTACTTC
CDR3aa: CATSGPRRVQSYEQYF

abundance: few
j_gene: TRBJ2-1
d_gene: TRBD1
v_gene: TRBV7-8
CDR3nt: TGTGCCAGCAGCTATGGGACAGGACCTTCATGGGAGCAGTTCTTC
CDR3aa: CASSYGTGPSWEQFF

abundance: many
j_gene: TRBJ1-5
d_gene: NA
v_gene: TRBV27
CDR3nt: TGTGCCAGCAGTTTACGGGGGTCGGATCAGCCCCAGCATTTT
CDR3aa: CASSLRGSDQPQHF

abundance: many
j_gene: TRBJ2-1
d_gene: TRBD1
v_gene: TRBV20-1
CDR3nt: TGCAGTGCTAGGGACAGGGAATCCTACAATGAGCAGTTCTTC
CDR3aa: CSARDRESYNEQFF

abundance: few
j_gene: TRBJ1-4
d_gene: NA
v_gene: TRBV5-1
CDR3nt: TGCGCCAGCAGCCCGGAGGTAGCAACTAATGAAAAACTGTTTTTT
CDR3aa: CASSPEVATNEKLFF

abundance: few
j_gene: TRBJ1-1
d_gene: NA
v_gene: TRBV12-3/TRBV12-4
CDR3nt: TGTGCCAGCAGTTTTAGTGTATTCATGAACACTGAAGCTTTCTTT
CDR3aa: CASSFSVFMNTEAFF

abundance: many
j_gene: TRBJ1-3
d_gene: NA
v_gene: TRBV27
CDR3nt: TGTGCCAGCAGTTTATTAGGGGCCGGGGGCTCTGGAAACACCATATATTTT
CDR3aa: CASSLLGAGGSGNTIYF

abundance: few
j_gene: TRBJ2-2
d_gene: NA
v_gene: TRBV2
CDR3nt: TGTGCCAGCAGTGAAGTAAACACCGGGGAGCTGTTTTTT
CDR3aa: CASSEVNTGELFF

abundance: few
j_gene: TRBJ2-2
d_gene: TRBD2
v_gene: TRBV4-1
CDR3nt: TGCGCCAGCAGCCAGGGGCTAGCGGGACCCGGGGAGCTGTTTTTT
CDR3aa: CASSQGLAGPGELFF

abundance: many
j_gene: TRBJ2-1
d_gene: NA
v_gene: TRBV27
CDR3nt: TGTGCCAGCGACTCCGGCGCTGAGCAGTTCTTC
CDR3aa: CASDSGAEQFF

abundance: NA
j_gene: TRBJ2-1
d_gene: NA
v_gene: TRBV7-8
CDR3nt: TGTGCCAGCAGCTCGGACTCCCTCGCGGAGCAGTTCTTC
CDR3aa: CASSSDSLAEQFF

abundance: many
j_gene: TRBJ1-1
d_gene: NA
v_gene: TRBV11-2
CDR3nt: TGTGCCAGCAGCTTCAACAGGCCGTATCCAGAGACCATGAACACTGAAGCTTTCTTT
CDR3aa: CASSFNRPYPETMNTEAFF

abundance: NA
j_gene: TRBJ1-1
d_gene: NA
v_gene: TRBV19
CDR3nt: TGTGCCAGTAGTAGGAACTGGGAGAACACTGAAGCTTTCTTT
CDR3aa: CASSRNWENTEAFF

abundance: few
j_gene: TRBJ1-1
d_gene: NA
v_gene: TRBV13
CDR3nt: TGTGCCAGCAGCTTAGGGACATCCAACACTGAAGCTTTCTTT
CDR3aa: CASSLGTSNTEAFF

abundance: few
j_gene: TRBJ2-1
d_gene: TRBD2
v_gene: TRBV6-5
CDR3nt: TGTGCCAGCAGTTACCTACGCGGGACTAGCGGTGAGCAGTTCTTC
CDR3aa: CASSYLRGTSGEQFF

abundance: many
j_gene: TRBJ2-1
d_gene: NA
v_gene: TRBV11-2
CDR3nt: TGTGCCAGCAGCGCCGAGTGGGGGGTGGACAATGAGCAGTTCTTC
CDR3aa: CASSAEWGVDNEQFF

abundance: NA
j_gene: TRBJ2-7
d_gene: TRBD1
v_gene: TRBV27
CDR3nt: TGTGCCAGCAGGCCGGAAGGCGGGACAGGGCCCTACGAGCAGTACTTC
CDR3aa: CASRPEGGTGPYEQYF

abundance: many
j_gene: TRBJ1-2
d_gene: NA
v_gene: TRBV30
CDR3nt: TGTGCCTGGAGTGTAAAGGCAGCTAACTATGGCTACACCTTC
CDR3aa: CAWSVKAANYGYTF

abundance: many
j_gene: TRBJ2-1
d_gene: NA
v_gene: TRBV3-1
CDR3nt: TGTGCCAGCAGCCAAGCCCTGGGGGCGTCTAGGGATGAGCAGTTCTTC
CDR3aa: CASSQALGASRDEQFF

abundance: few
j_gene: TRBJ2-7
d_gene: NA
v_gene: TRBV13
CDR3nt: TGTGCCAGCAGGCGGGGGACAGACGAGCAGTACTTC
CDR3aa: CASRRGTDEQYF

abundance: many
j_gene: TRBJ2-2
d_gene: TRBD1
v_gene: TRBV12-3/TRBV12-4
CDR3nt: TGTGCCAGCAGACCCCGACAGGGGACACATACTAACACCGGGGAGCTGTTTTTT
CDR3aa: CASRPRQGTHTNTGELFF

abundance: NA
j_gene: TRBJ2-2
d_gene: TRBD2
v_gene: TRBV9
CDR3nt: TGTGCCAGCAGCGCCCCAGCGGGAGGGCCGGGCACCGGGGAGCTGTTTTTT
CDR3aa: CASSAPAGGPGTGELFF

abundance: many
j_gene: TRBJ1-1
d_gene: NA
v_gene: TRBV27
CDR3nt: TGTGCCAGCAGTTTCTTAGGGGACCGTGAAGCTTTCTTT
CDR3aa: CASSFLGDREAFF

abundance: many
j_gene: TRBJ2-1
d_gene: TRBD2
v_gene: TRBV29-1
CDR3nt: TGCAGCGTTGCGGGCGGGAGGGCTTGGTCCTACAATGAGCAGTTCTTC
CDR3aa: CSVAGGRAWSYNEQFF